The next 14 T cell receptor beta chains were all read from a single sample in a study of brain metastases from non-small cell lung cancer. Method: immunoSEQ multiplex PCR; TCRdb's copy keeps in-frame clones and lacks some. Among 2,300 or so clones listed, 80% were seen once. The sample taken for sequencing was tumor-adjacent normal tissue. All receptors derive from a donor over 35 with non-small cell lung cancer.

The V and J genes are TRBV5-1 and TRBJ1-3; D perhaps matches TRBD1 (5 bases). V lost 0 bases to trimming and J lost 2 bases, with 15 bases between them. The CDR3 has 17 residues. In germline, CDR1 is SGHRS, CDR2 YFSETQ. The CDR3 nucleotides are TGCGCCAGCAGCTTGGGGGGCAGCCGAGTTCCTGGAAACACCATATATTTT. This encodes CASSLGGSRVPGNTIYF.

CDR3 protein: CASRRTGGSNTEAFF. The CDR3 DNA reads as TGTGCCAGCAGACGGACAGGGGGATCGAACACTGAAGCTTTCTTT. The chain is built from TRBV6-6 and TRBJ1-1; TRBD1 agrees at 10 bases. The CDR3 has 15 amino acids. The ends lost 6 bases at V and 1 base at J; junction bases unmatched: 5. From germline, CDR1 is MNHNY and CDR2 SVGAGI (reference sequence).

This CDR3 reads CASSPPALTDYSNQPQHF. The CDR3 DNA reads TGTGCCAGCAGTCCGCCGGCCCTGACAGATTATAGCAATCAGCCCCAGCATTTT. The chain combines TRBV28 with TRBJ1-5; possible D gene TRBD1, 5 bases. CDR3 size: 18 residues. The germline CDR1 and CDR2 sequences are MDHEN and SYDVKM. Trimming stripped 5 bases from V and 0 bases from J, with 20 bases between.

J is TRBJ2-5 and V is TRBV24-1; unclear D gene. Trimming removed 2 bases from V and 1 base from J, with 4 bases in between. The CDR3 runs to 13 residues. CDR1 is KGHDR, CDR2 SFDVKD, per germline. Here the CDR3 DNA reads TGTGCCACCAGTGATTCAGTCCAAGAGACCCAGTACTTC. This codes for CATSDSVQETQYF.

To note about this clone: Other nucleotide sequences in the sample specify the same CDR3. This chain links TRBV2 with TRBJ1-1; D not resolved. This CDR3 contains 15 residues. Trimming removed 6 bases from V and 1 base from J, with 15 bases in between. Germline CDR1 SNHLY, CDR2 FYNNEI. The CDR3 DNA reads TGTGCCAGCAGGCCGACCCCCTACGGGAACACTGAAGCTTTCTTT. The encoded protein is CASRPTPYGNTEAFF.

Of note for this clone: The junction shows a germline mismatch at one end, possibly a read error. Other DNA variants within this sample encode the same CDR3. The CDR3 region has the DNA TGTGCCAGCAGCTTAGACGGCTATGGTTACACCTTC. Translated, it gives CASSLDGYGYTF. The rearrangement joins TRBV11-3 to TRBJ1-2; D is unresolved. This CDR3 region has 12 residues. The germline CDR1 and CDR2 sequences are SGHNT and YENEEA.

J is TRBJ2-5 and V is TRBV27, with 11 nucleotides matching TRBD1. The CDR3 consists of 16 residues. Germline lookup yields CDR1 MNHEY and CDR2 SMNVEV (reference sequence). The ends lost 5 bases at V and 5 bases at J; junction bases unmatched: 10. This CDR3 is CASSPMRTGGGETQYF. In nucleotides, the CDR3 is TGTGCCAGCAGTCCCATGAGGACAGGGGGCGGCGAGACCCAGTACTTC.

The V and J genes are TRBV5-6 and TRBJ2-7, with 10 bases identical to TRBD1. CDR1 is SGHDT, CDR2 YYEEEE, per germline. The V gene end was trimmed by 4 bases and the J gene end by 3 bases; junction bases not matched to a gene: 4. The CDR3 spans 14 residues. CDR3 nucleotides: TGTGCCAGCAGCGGGGGACAGGGGTTCTACGAGCAGTACTTC. Amino acids: CASSGGQGFYEQYF.

This chain joins TRBV6-1 and TRBJ1-2; a possible D gene is TRBD1 (6 bases). The CDR3 has 14 residues. Per germline, CDR1 MNHNS and CDR2 SASEGT. The germline V and J ends were trimmed by 5 bases and 7 bases, with 17 bases remaining between them. The CDR3 DNA reads TGTGCCAGCAGTTATGACACAGGGCCTTCTGGCTACACCTTC. This encodes CASSYDTGPSGYTF.

This chain connects TRBV12-3 or TRBV12-4 to TRBJ1-5; D call uncertain. This CDR3 contains 13 residues. V was cut by 8 bases and J by 7 bases, with 15 bases left in between. CDR3 residues: CASAARVEQPQHF. CDR3 DNA sequence: TGTGCCAGCGCCGCTCGGGTGGAGCAGCCCCAGCATTTT.

With respect to this clone: Germline and junction disagree at one end, which may indicate a read error. Other DNA sequences in this sample translate to the same CDR3. The chain is built from TRBV7-6 and TRBJ2-1; D is ambiguous. Germline loops: CDR1 SGHVS, CDR2 FNYEAQ. This CDR3 has 15 residues. Here the CDR3 reads CASSSDSGTYNEQFF. CDR3 coding DNA: TGTGCCAGCAGCTCCGATTCGGGTACCTACAATGAACAGTTCTTC.

The V gene is TRBV5-1, the J gene TRBJ2-2, with unresolved D. V was pared by 5 bases and J by 1 base, with 6 bases between. Germline CDR1 SGHRS, CDR2 YFSETQ. The CDR3 has 13 residues. This chain's CDR3 is CASSSQNTGELFF. CDR3 nucleotide sequence: TGCGCCAGCAGTTCGCAGAACACCGGGGAGCTGTTTTTT.

In regard to this clone: At one boundary the junction diverges from the germline segment, which might be a read error. The rearrangement links TRBV2 to TRBJ1-4; tentative D call: TRBD1 (6 bases). The CDR3 spans 14 residues. Germline CDR1 SNHLY, CDR2 FYNNEI. CDR3 sequence (DNA): TGTGCCAACAGTGTGGGGGGCGCGGATGAAAAACTGTTTTTT. Translated, it gives CANSVGGADEKLFF.

Note on this clone: A much larger clone lies one base from this, so it may be a read error. The chain links TRBV6-5 to TRBJ1-4; D might be TRBD1 (6 bases). This CDR3 spans 15 amino acids. Trimming removed 5 bases at V and 8 bases at J, with 18 bases between. Germline assignment: CDR1 MNHEY and CDR2 SVGAGI. The CDR3 protein is CASSPPEQGSEKLFF. The CDR3 DNA is TGTGCCAGCAGTCCACCGGAACAGGGTTCAGAAAAACTGTTTTTT.